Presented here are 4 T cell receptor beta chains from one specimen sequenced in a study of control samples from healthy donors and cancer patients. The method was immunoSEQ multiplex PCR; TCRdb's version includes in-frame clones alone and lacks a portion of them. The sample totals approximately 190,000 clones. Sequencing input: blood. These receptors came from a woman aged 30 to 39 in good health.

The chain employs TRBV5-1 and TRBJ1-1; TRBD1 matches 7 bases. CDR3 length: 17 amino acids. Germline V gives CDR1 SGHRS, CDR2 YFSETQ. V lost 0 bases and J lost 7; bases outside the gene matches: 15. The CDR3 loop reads CASSLGPGGMQKHEAFF. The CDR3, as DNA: TGCGCCAGCAGCTTGGGGCCAGGGGGGATGCAGAAGCATGAAGCTTTCTTT.

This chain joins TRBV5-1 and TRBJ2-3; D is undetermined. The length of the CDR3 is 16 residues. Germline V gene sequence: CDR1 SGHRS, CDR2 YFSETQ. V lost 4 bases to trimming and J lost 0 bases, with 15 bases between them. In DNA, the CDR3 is TGCGCCAGCAGCCCGGCAGTGACCACTAGCACAGATACGCAGTATTTT. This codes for CASSPAVTTSTDTQYF.

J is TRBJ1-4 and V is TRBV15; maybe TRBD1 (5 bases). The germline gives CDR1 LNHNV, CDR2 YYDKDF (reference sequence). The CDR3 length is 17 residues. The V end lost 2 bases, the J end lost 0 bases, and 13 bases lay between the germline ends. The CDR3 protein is CATSRIKAGTTNEKLFF. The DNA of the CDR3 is TGTGCCACCAGCAGAATAAAGGCAGGGACAACTAATGAAAAACTGTTTTTT.

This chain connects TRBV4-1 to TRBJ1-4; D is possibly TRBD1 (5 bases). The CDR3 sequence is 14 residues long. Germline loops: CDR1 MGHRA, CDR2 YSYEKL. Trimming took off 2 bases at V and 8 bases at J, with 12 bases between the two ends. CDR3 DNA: TGCGCCAGCAGCCAACGCACAGGAGGGGAAAAACTGTTTTTT. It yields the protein CASSQRTGGEKLFF.